This TCR beta chain was observed in a study of blood T cell repertoires in COVID-19. Whole-study context: T cells, B-cell-depleted T cells, or PBMCs provided the cDNA or gDNA that served as material.

Authors' data handling: Cell counts per sample came from amplifying reference gene primers. Here immunoSEQ multiplex PCR was the method, and the copy in TCRdb shows in-frame clones only, minus some. That table supplies the V and J calls and clone size; D and trimming were determined from the DNA. Of 130,000 to 150,000 clones listed, about 80% are singletons. CDR1 is KGHSH, CDR2 LQKENI, per germline. V dropped 3 bases and J dropped 1; count of bases not matched to a gene: 2. The CDR3 length is 14 residues. This TCR was sampled from a man in his sixties or seventies who had recovered from COVID-19. Input material: peripheral blood. V and J are TRBV18 and TRBJ2-7; 8 bases map to TRBD2. The CDR3, as DNA: TGTGCCAGCTCACCCTTAGCGGGATCCTACGAGCAGTACTTC. Its translation: CASSPLAGSYEQYF.